Shown below are 2 T cell receptor beta chains from a single sample sequenced in a study of T cells in Graves' hyperthyroidism and ophthalmopathy. The TCR beta CDR3 regions underwent amplification using RNA transcripts as the source. An initial round of RT-PCR targeting the TCR CDR3 relied on the HTBI primer set. TCRdb recomputed calls from the multiplex PCR reads with MiXCR, one row per CDR3 protein. The table shows about 34,000 distinct CDR3 sequences, with about 53% occurring only once. Specimen: blood. These receptors all stem from a woman in her thirties or forties with Graves' ophthalmopathy.

V and J are TRBV4-1 and TRBJ2-4; possible D gene TRBD2, 6 bases. CDR1 is MGHRA and CDR2 is YSYEKL in the germline V gene. Trimming took 1 base from V and 4 from J, leaving 17 bases between them. The CDR3 runs to 17 residues. CDR3: CASSQVQSSGLKNIQYF. In nucleotides, the CDR3 is TGCGCCAGCAGCCAAGTGCAGAGTAGCGGATTAAAAAACATTCAGTACTTC.

This chain connects TRBV20-1 to TRBJ1-1, with 7 bases identical to TRBD1. The CDR3 runs 15 residues. With 4 bases clipped from V and 2 bases from J, the junction kept 10 bases outside the gene matches. Germline CDR1 is DFQATT and CDR2 is SNEGSKA (reference sequence). The CDR3 DNA follows: TGCAGTGCTATCCGTACCGGGACAGCCAACACTGAAGCTTTCTTT. As protein: CSAIRTGTANTEAFF.